One sample yielded the 12 T cell receptor beta chains listed below, sequenced in a study of cytomegalovirus exposure and HLA in healthy donors. The PCR used 60 Vbeta and 13 Jbeta primers. Profiled with immunoSEQ multiplex PCR; TCRdb holds only in-frame clones, not every one. The table has about 110,000 clones, 67% seen once. The source material was PBMCs. The receptors were sampled from a young man in good health and CMV-seropositive.

In this sample, this clone turned up once. The chain has TRBV5-6 and TRBJ2-7, with D perhaps TRBD2 (5 bases). This CDR3 is built from 13 residues. The V end was cut by 1 base, the J end by 9 bases, with 14 bases between. Germline V gene lookup returns CDR1 SGHDT and CDR2 YYEEEE. For the CDR3, the DNA is TGTGCCAGCAGCTTGCGGAGCGGTGACCGGCAGTACTTC. The encoded protein is CASSLRSGDRQYF.

The chain recombines TRBV19 with TRBJ1-5; weak D call: TRBD1 (6 bases). Germline values: CDR1 LNHDA, CDR2 SQIVND (reference sequence). This CDR3 spans 16 amino acids. V shed 1 base and J shed 0 bases, with 10 bases lying between them. CDR3 DNA: TGTGCCAGTAGTATAGGGGGGGGCCCTAGCAATCAGCCCCAGCATTTT. Translated, it gives CASSIGGGPSNQPQHF. Together with reference TRBV19 and TRBJ1-5, the CDR3 gives the full variable domain: DGGITQSPKYLFRKEGQNVTLSCEQNLNHDAMYWYRQDPGQGLRLIYYSQIVNDFQKGDIAEGYSVSREKKESFPLTVTSAQKNPTAFYLCASSIGGGPSNQPQHFGDGTRLSIL.

With respect to this clone: The junction differs from germline at one of its ends, possibly a read error. The V call is TRBV25-1, the J call TRBJ1-2, with 7 nucleotides matching TRBD1. CDR1 and CDR2 from the germline V gene are MGHDK and SYGVNS. There are 12 residues in the CDR3. CDR3 nucleotides: TGTGCCAGCAGTGAATGGACAGGCCCCCTACTCTTC. Encoded protein: CASSEWTGPLLF.

This clone was counted once. V and J are TRBV7-8 and TRBJ1-1; maybe TRBD1 (6 bases). V lost 3 bases to trimming and J lost 4 bases, with 15 bases between them. The CDR3 totals 15 residues. The germline V gene encodes CDR1 SGHVS and CDR2 FQNEAQ. CDR3 region: CASSFYRASGTEAFF. CDR3 DNA sequence: TGTGCCAGCAGCTTCTACAGGGCCTCGGGCACTGAAGCTTTCTTT. The whole variable domain, filled in from reference TRBV7-8 and TRBJ1-1, reads GAGVSQSPRYKVAKRGQDVALRCDPISGHVSLFWYQQALGQGPEFLTYFQNEAQLDKSGLPSDRFFAERPEGSVSTLKIQRTQQEDSAVYLCASSFYRASGTEAFFGQGTRLTVV.

The chain links TRBV5-1 to TRBJ2-3; 8 nucleotides line up with TRBD1. Germline V gene sequence: CDR1 SGHRS, CDR2 YFSETQ. The length of the CDR3 is 15 residues. V was clipped by 4 bases and J by 0 bases; unmatched bases: 4. CDR3 region: CASSPTGDSTDTQYF. The CDR3 DNA is TGCGCCAGCAGCCCGACAGGGGACAGCACAGATACGCAGTATTTT.

The J gene is TRBJ2-1, the V gene TRBV5-1, with 7 bases fitting TRBD2. V shed 4 bases and J 9 bases; nucleotides not matched to a gene: 10. Germline V gene sequence: CDR1 SGHRS, CDR2 YFSETQ. The CDR3 extends over 14 amino acids. CDR3 in amino acids: CASSTGLEFGEQFF. CDR3 in DNA: TGCGCCAGCAGCACAGGACTAGAGTTCGGTGAGCAGTTCTTC.

V and J are TRBV6-1 and TRBJ2-5, with 7 bases fitting TRBD1. The CDR3 is made up of 14 amino acids. In germline, CDR1 is MNHNS, CDR2 SASEGT. Trimming took 4 bases from V and 5 from J; bases not matched to a gene: 7. In DNA form, the CDR3 reads TGTGCCAGCAGTGTGGGCAGGGGGATCGAGACCCAGTACTTC. This encodes CASSVGRGIETQYF.

The gene calls are TRBV11-2 and TRBJ1-3, with D perhaps TRBD1 (5 bases). Germline V gene sequence: CDR1 SGHAT, CDR2 FQNNGV. The CDR3 contains 16 residues. Trimming cost V 5 bases and J 1 base, with 15 bases left between them. The CDR3 sequence: CASSPRGSVSGNTIYF. DNA for the CDR3: TGTGCCAGCAGCCCGCGGGGGTCAGTTTCTGGAAACACCATATATTTT.

This clone was observed a single time. The chain employs TRBV6-5 and TRBJ2-2; 7 bases are shared with TRBD1. J was trimmed by 6 bases and V by 11 bases; bases with no gene match: 6. The germline V gene encodes CDR1 MNHEY and CDR2 SVGAGI. This CDR3 region has 12 residues. CDR3 DNA sequence: TGTGCCTCCTTCAGGGGGTCCGGGGAGCTGTTTTTT. It is translated as CASFRGSGELFF.

This rearrangement joins TRBV5-1 to TRBJ2-5, with 13 positions matching TRBD2. CDR3 length: 16 amino acids. V lost 4 bases and J lost 4; bases outside the gene matches: 7. Germline CDR1 is SGHRS and CDR2 is YFSETQ. The CDR3 DNA reads TGCGCCAGCAGCGCGGGACTAGCGGGGTTTCTAGAGACCCAGTACTTC. Its protein is CASSAGLAGFLETQYF.

The chain carries TRBV7-2 and TRBJ2-3, with 10 nucleotides matching TRBD2. The CDR3 consists of 15 residues. Germline V CDR1 and CDR2: SGHTA, FQGNSA. V shed 6 bases, J shed 6 bases, and the junction held 9 bases outside the gene matches. The CDR3 DNA follows: TGTGCCAGCAGGGGTAGCGGGGGGCCCTACGATACGCAGTATTTT. Translated: CASRGSGGPYDTQYF.

Only one count was recorded for this clone. V and J are TRBV10-3 and TRBJ2-5; 9 nucleotides line up with TRBD1. The germline V gene has CDR1 ENHRY and CDR2 SYGVKD. This CDR3 region has 18 residues. The trim removed 3 bases at V and 1 base at J, leaving 12 bases unmatched. The CDR3: CAISEWGQGLDSQETQYF. CDR3 DNA sequence: TGTGCCATCAGTGAATGGGGACAGGGTTTGGATAGCCAAGAGACCCAGTACTTC.